This T cell receptor (beta chain) was found in a study of T cell responses to AZD1222 COVID-19 vaccine. As concerns this clone: Its antigen is currently unknown.

TCRdb's copy holds only in-frame clones and misses some; the assay was immunoSEQ multiplex PCR. The profile shows some 150,000 clones, more than 85% of them singletons. Findings of the study overall: Dominant CD4 TCR responses targeted spike regions 160-218 and 743-854. Samples come after the peak T cell response, not at day 14. Seropositive status at baseline applied to only 6 or 7 AZD1222 recipients.

The TCR comes from an adult in good health. The specimen was peripheral blood, collected on day 0 of AZD1222 vaccination.

The CDR3 nucleotides read TGTGCCAGCAGCGCCCGAATACAGGGGGCTGGGAATGAGCAGTTCTTC. Translating it yields CASSARIQGAGNEQFF. The genes are TRBV9 and TRBJ2-1; 9 bases are shared with TRBD1. The CDR3 contains 16 residues. Trimming at V came to 3 bases and at J to 7 bases, leaving 11 bases not matched to a gene. Germline-derived CDR1 and CDR2 are SGDLS and YYNGEE.